This T cell receptor beta chain was obtained from a study of shared clonotypes between healthy human individuals. Study information: Participating donors consisted of a couple of women and a few men aged 18 to 49.

On this clone itself: What it binds is not known.

Findings and limits, study-wide: Investigators expected sequencing depth to affect clonotype sharing among donors.

Nashville, Tennessee was home to all donors, each a Caucasian adult. On ten immunoSEQ deep assay plates, unsorted PBMC DNA was sequenced. Assay: immunoSEQ multiplex PCR; the TCRdb copy retains only in-frame clones and omits some. This table has more than 400,000 clones, around 73% appearing once. Germline V gene lookup returns CDR1 SGHTA and CDR2 FQGNSA. There are 16 residues in the CDR3. Trimming shortened V by 3 bases and J by 0 bases, and 12 bases separated the two germline ends. The sequencing input was PBMCs. This receptor was obtained from a middle-aged woman in good health. Some clones in this sample may be carry-over from other donors' samples. V usage is TRBV7-2 and J usage is TRBJ1-3; TRBD1 is a possible D gene (6 bases). CDR3 region: CASSFYTDSSGNTIYF. The CDR3 DNA sequence: TGTGCCAGCAGCTTTTACACGGACAGCTCTGGAAACACCATATATTTT.